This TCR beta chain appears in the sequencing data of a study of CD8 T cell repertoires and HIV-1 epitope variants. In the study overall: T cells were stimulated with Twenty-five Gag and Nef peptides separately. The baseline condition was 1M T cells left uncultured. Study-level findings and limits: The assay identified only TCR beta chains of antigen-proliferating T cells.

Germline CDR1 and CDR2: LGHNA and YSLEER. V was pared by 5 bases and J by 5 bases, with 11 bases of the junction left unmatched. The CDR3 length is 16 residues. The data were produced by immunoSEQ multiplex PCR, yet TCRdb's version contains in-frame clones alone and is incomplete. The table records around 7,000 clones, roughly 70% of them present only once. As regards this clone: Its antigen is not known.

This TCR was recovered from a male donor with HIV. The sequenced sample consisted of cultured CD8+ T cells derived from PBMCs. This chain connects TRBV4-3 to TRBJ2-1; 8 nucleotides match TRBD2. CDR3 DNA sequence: TGCGCCAGCAGCGCCTACTCGGGGGGGCCCGACAATGAGCAGTTCTTC. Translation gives CASSAYSGGPDNEQFF.